What follows describes a single T cell receptor beta chain. The record originates from a study of shared clonotypes between healthy human individuals. The V segment lost 2 bases and the J segment 5 bases; nucleotides outside the gene matches: 11. CDR1 SGDLS and CDR2 YYNGEE come from the germline V gene. CDR3 size: 16 residues. Profiling relied on immunoSEQ multiplex PCR, and the TCRdb table lists in-frame clones only, not all of them. The sample shows 1.6 million or so clones, around 95% of them seen only once. From CD4+ cells came CD45RA+ naive and CD45RA-negative memory subsets. This chain joins TRBV9 and TRBJ1-2; 8 nucleotides match TRBD1. The origin of this receptor is a man aged 25-45 years in good health. Sequenced input: naive CD4+ T cells sorted from blood. Subset given: CD45RA+ positively selected. CDR3 nucleotides: TGTGCCAGCAGCGTTGGCGCAGGGGGCGCGGGGTATGGCTACACCTTC. Its translation is CASSVGAGGAGYGYTF. The full variable domain, its missing parts supplied by reference TRBV9 and TRBJ1-2, is DSGVTQTPKHLITATGQRVTLRCSPRSGDLSVYWYQQSLDQGLQFLIQYYNGEERAKGNILERFSAQQFPDLHSELNLSSLELGDSALYFCASSVGAGGAGYGYTFGSGTRLTVV.